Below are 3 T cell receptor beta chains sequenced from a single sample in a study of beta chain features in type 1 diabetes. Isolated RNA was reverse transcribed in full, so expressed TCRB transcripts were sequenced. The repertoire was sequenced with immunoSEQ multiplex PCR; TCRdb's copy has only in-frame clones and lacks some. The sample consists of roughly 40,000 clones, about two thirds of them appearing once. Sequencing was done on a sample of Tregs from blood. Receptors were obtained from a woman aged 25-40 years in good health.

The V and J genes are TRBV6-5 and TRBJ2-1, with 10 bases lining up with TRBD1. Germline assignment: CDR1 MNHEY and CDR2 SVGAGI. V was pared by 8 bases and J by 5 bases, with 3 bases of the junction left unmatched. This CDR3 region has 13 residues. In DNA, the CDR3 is TGTGCCAGCGGGGGACAGGGGCACAATGAGCAGTTCTTC. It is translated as CASGGQGHNEQFF.

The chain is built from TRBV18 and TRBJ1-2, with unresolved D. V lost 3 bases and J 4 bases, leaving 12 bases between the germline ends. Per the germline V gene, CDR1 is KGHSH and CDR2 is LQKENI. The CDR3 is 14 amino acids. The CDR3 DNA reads TGTGCCAGCTCACCGGGAGGATTCCTCTATGGCTACACCTTC. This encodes CASSPGGFLYGYTF.

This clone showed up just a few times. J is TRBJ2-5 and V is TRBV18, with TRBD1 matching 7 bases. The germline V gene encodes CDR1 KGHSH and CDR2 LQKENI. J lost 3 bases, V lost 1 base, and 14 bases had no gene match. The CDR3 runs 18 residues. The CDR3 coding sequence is TGTGCCAGCTCACCACTAGCTCCGGGACAGAGAGGAGAAGAGACCCAGTACTTC. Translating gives CASSPLAPGQRGEETQYF.